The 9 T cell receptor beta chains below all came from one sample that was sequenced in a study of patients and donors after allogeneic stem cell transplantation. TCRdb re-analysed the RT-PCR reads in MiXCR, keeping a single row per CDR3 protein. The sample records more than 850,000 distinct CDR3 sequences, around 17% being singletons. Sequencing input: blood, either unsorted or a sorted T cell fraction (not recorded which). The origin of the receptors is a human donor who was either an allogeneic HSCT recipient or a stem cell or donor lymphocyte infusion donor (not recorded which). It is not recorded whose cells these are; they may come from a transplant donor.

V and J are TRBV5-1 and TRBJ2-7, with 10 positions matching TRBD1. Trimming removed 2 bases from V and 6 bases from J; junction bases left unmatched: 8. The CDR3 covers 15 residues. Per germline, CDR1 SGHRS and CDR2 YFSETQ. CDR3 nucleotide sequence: TGCGCCAGCAGCTTTAAAGGGACAGGGGACTCCGAGCAGTACTTC. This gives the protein CASSFKGTGDSEQYF.

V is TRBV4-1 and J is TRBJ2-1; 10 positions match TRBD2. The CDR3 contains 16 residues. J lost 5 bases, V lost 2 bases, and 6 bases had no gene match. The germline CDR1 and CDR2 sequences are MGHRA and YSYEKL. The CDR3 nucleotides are TGCGCCAGCAGCCAATACTTAGCGGGAGGTAACAATGAGCAGTTCTTC. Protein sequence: CASSQYLAGGNNEQFF.

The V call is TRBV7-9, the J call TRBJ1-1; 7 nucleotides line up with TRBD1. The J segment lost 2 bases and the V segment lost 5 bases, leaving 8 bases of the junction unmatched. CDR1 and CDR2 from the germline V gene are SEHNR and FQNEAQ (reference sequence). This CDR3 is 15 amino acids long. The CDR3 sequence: CASSLLWDSNTEAFF. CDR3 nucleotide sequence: TGTGCCAGCAGCCTTTTGTGGGACAGCAACACTGAAGCTTTCTTT.

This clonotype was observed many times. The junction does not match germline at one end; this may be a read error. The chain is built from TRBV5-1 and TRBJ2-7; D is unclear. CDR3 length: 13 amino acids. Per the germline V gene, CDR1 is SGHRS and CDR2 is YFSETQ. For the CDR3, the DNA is TGTGCCAGCAGCTTAACAGACTCTTACGAGCAGTACTTC. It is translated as CASSLTDSYEQYF.

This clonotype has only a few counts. CDR3 protein: CATQAGTHSQETQYF. The CDR3 nucleotides read TGTGCCACTCAAGCGGGGACTCACTCACAAGAGACCCAGTACTTC. V is TRBV11-2 and J is TRBJ2-5, with 7 nucleotides matching TRBD2. CDR1 is SGHAT and CDR2 is FQNNGV in the germline V gene. With V trimmed by 10 bases and J by 2 bases, 13 bases remained unmatched. The CDR3 sequence is 15 residues long.

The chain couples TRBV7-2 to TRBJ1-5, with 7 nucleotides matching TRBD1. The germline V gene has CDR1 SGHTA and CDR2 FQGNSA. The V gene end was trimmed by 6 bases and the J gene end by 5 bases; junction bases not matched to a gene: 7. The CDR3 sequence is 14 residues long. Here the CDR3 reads CASSWGDRYQPQHF. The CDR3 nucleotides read TGTGCCAGCAGTTGGGGGGACAGATATCAGCCCCAGCATTTT.

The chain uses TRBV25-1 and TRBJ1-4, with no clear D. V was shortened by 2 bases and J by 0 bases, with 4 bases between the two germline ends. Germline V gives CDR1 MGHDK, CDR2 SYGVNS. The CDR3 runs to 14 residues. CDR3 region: CASSERATNEKLFF. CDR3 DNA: TGTGCCAGCAGTGAACGTGCAACTAATGAAAAACTGTTTTTT.

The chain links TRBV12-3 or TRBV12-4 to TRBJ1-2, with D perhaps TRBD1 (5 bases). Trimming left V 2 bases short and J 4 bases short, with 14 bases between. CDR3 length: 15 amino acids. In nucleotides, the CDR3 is TGTGCCAGCAGTTTATCCCCCCAGGGTCCCTATGGCTACACCTTC. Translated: CASSLSPQGPYGYTF.

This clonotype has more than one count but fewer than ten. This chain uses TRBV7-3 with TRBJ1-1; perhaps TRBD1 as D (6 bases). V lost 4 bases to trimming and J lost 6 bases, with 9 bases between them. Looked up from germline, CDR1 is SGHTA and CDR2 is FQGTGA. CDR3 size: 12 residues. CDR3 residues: CASSSQGPEAFF. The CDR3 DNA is TGTGCCAGCAGCTCACAGGGCCCTGAAGCTTTCTTT.